A selection of T cell receptor beta chains follows, all from one sample in a study of blood T cell repertoires in COVID-19. The repertoire was sequenced with immunoSEQ multiplex PCR; TCRdb's copy has only in-frame clones and lacks some. The sample includes 75,000 to 100,000 clones, around 87% of them seen just once. Input material: peripheral blood. The origin of the receptors is a human donor in a cohort sampled during active COVID-19. Both conserved end residues are part of each CDR3. The D gene is left open where the match is weak. Clone size is not always given. Where it is, it says once, few, many or a class for expanded clones.

CASSQRGGGTRYF,TGCGCCAGCAGCCAAAGAGGGGGCGGTACAAGGTATTTT,TRBD1,TRBV4-3,13,-,TRBJ2-3
CASIRRTSGFTGELFF,TGTGCCAGCATCCGGAGGACTAGCGGATTCACCGGGGAGCTGTTTTTT,TRBD2,TRBV7-2,16,-,TRBJ2-2
CASSIRPGVPEIAGEANEQYF,TGTGCCAGCTCCATACGCCCGGGGGTCCCCGAAATAGCGGGAGAAGCAAACGAGCAGTACTTC,TRBD2,TRBV27,21,-,TRBJ2-7
CASSLIRGSPSYEQYF,TGTGCCAGCAGCTTAATTCGGGGGTCCCCCTCCTACGAGCAGTACTTC,-,TRBV11-2,16,-,TRBJ2-7
CAISGQANYGYTF,TGTGCCATCAGCGGACAGGCTAACTATGGCTACACCTTC,TRBD1,TRBV10-3,13,-,TRBJ1-2
CASRREGPYEQYF,TGTGCCAGCAGAAGGGAGGGCCCCTACGAGCAGTACTTC,TRBD2,TRBV6-5,13,-,TRBJ2-7
CASSLADRAFNEAFF,TGTGCCAGCAGCTTAGCCGACAGGGCGTTTAATGAAGCTTTCTTT,TRBD1,TRBV7-8,15,-,TRBJ1-1
CASSFGQGDSTIYF,TGTGCCAGCAGCTTTGGACAGGGAGACTCTACCATATATTTT,TRBD1,TRBV13,14,-,TRBJ1-3
CASSQTQTGGLGYTF,TGCGCCAGCAGCCAGACCCAGACAGGGGGCCTAGGCTACACCTTC,TRBD1,TRBV5-1,15,once,TRBJ1-2
CASSLGGQGNGYTF,TGCGCCAGCAGCTTGGGGGGACAGGGAAATGGCTACACCTTC,TRBD1,TRBV5-1,14,-,TRBJ1-2
CASSILAGLGQDTQYF,TGTGCCAGTAGTATTTTGGCGGGATTGGGGCAAGATACGCAGTATTTT,-,TRBV19,16,once,TRBJ2-3
CAIMVGRGNYEQYF,TGTGCCATCATGGTGGGCAGGGGAAACTACGAGCAGTACTTC,-,TRBV10-3,14,-,TRBJ2-7
CASSLRTSANTGELFF,TGCGCCAGCAGCTTACGGACTAGTGCGAACACCGGGGAGCTGTTTTTT,TRBD2,TRBV4-3,16,medium-sized,TRBJ2-2
CASSKSGTSGRAGYNEQFF,TGTGCCAGCAGCAAATCCGGGACTAGCGGGAGGGCCGGCTACAATGAGCAGTTCTTC,TRBD2,TRBV5-4,19,-,TRBJ2-1
CASSYAAGEAFF,TGTGCCAGCAGCTATGCCGCGGGAGAAGCTTTCTTT,-,TRBV3-1/TRBV3-2,12,-,TRBJ1-1
CASSFTDPGQGFYEQYF,TGTGCCAGCAGCTTTACCGATCCGGGACAGGGCTTCTACGAGCAGTACTTC,TRBD1,TRBV11-2,17,-,TRBJ2-7
CASSPRTSPYNEQFF,TGTGCCAGCAGCCCTAGGACTAGCCCCTACAATGAGCAGTTCTTC,TRBD2,TRBV14,15,-,TRBJ2-1
CASSSSGRGDTQYF,TGTGCCAGCAGCTCTAGCGGGAGAGGAGATACGCAGTATTTT,TRBD2,TRBV13,14,-,TRBJ2-3
CASRQGPSGNTIYF,TGTGCCAGCCGACAGGGTCCATCCGGAAACACCATATATTTT,TRBD1,TRBV6-5,14,-,TRBJ1-3
CASSQFGTGNQPQHF,TGCGCCAGCAGCCAATTCGGGACAGGCAATCAGCCCCAGCATTTT,TRBD1,TRBV4-1,15,-,TRBJ1-5
CSVEVQSGVRSGNTIYF,TGCAGCGTTGAAGTACAATCAGGGGTTCGGTCTGGAAACACCATATATTTT,-,TRBV29-1,17,-,TRBJ1-3
CASSVVGAGTEAFF,TGTGCCAGCAGCGTAGTAGGGGCTGGGACTGAAGCTTTCTTT,-,TRBV9,14,few,TRBJ1-1
CASSFLAQGSSYNEQFF,TGTGCCAGCAGCTTTTTAGCTCAGGGGAGCTCCTACAATGAGCAGTTCTTC,-,TRBV5-5,17,-,TRBJ2-1
CASSLSYEHTRVSGELFF,TGTGCCAGCAGCTTATCCTATGAACACACCAGGGTGTCCGGGGAGCTGTTTTTT,-,TRBV7-6,18,few,TRBJ2-2
CASSKSGQGPYNEQFF,TGCGCCAGCAGTAAGTCCGGACAGGGGCCTTACAATGAGCAGTTCTTC,TRBD1,TRBV5-1,16,once,TRBJ2-1
CASGLGAGVGTGELFF,TGTGCTAGTGGTTTAGGGGCGGGAGTGGGAACCGGGGAGCTGTTTTTT,TRBD2,TRBV12-5,16,-,TRBJ2-2
CASGWTGPSNQPQHF,TGTGCTAGTGGTTGGACAGGACCGAGCAATCAGCCCCAGCATTTT,TRBD1,TRBV12-5,15,once,TRBJ1-5
CASIQGLDTEAFF,TGTGCCAGTATACAGGGACTAGACACTGAAGCTTTCTTT,-,TRBV6-5,13,few,TRBJ1-1
CASSPKVGQGTYEQYF,TGTGCCAGCAGCCCAAAGGTCGGACAGGGGACCTACGAGCAGTACTTC,TRBD1,TRBV7-9,16,-,TRBJ2-7
CATSREGGGYGYTF,TGTGCCACCAGCAGAGAGGGAGGGGGCTATGGCTACACCTTC,-,TRBV15,14,-,TRBJ1-2
CASSHRERTEAFF,TGCGCCAGCAGCCATCGGGAGCGAACTGAAGCTTTCTTT,-,TRBV5-1,13,-,TRBJ1-1
CASTDRGKTEAFF,TGTGCCAGCACCGACAGGGGAAAGACTGAAGCTTTCTTT,TRBD1,TRBV6-6,13,-,TRBJ1-1
CASSLGTLPSQYF,TGTGCCAGCAGCTTGGGGACTCTTCCTAGTCAGTACTTC,-,TRBV5-6,13,-,TRBJ2-7
CASSQTRTVPFSGHTSNEQFF,TGCGCCAGCAGTCAAACCCGGACGGTCCCTTTTAGCGGGCATACTTCCAATGAGCAGTTCTTC,TRBD2,TRBV23-1,21,-,TRBJ2-1
CASSSREAGPVGEQYF,TGTGCCAGCAGCTCCCGAGAAGCGGGTCCAGTCGGCGAGCAGTACTTC,-,TRBV7-9,16,-,TRBJ2-7
CASRLGGYEQYF,TGTGCCAGCAGGTTGGGGGGATACGAGCAGTACTTC,-,TRBV6-6,12,-,TRBJ2-7
CASSARSSGGGDTQYF,TGTGCCAGTAGTGCCAGGAGTAGCGGGGGAGGAGATACGCAGTATTTT,TRBD2,TRBV19,16,-,TRBJ2-3
CASSTDRGISYEQYF,TGTGCCAGTAGTACGGACAGGGGGATTTCCTACGAGCAGTACTTC,TRBD1,TRBV19,15,-,TRBJ2-7
CASSATGVNTEAFF,TGTGCCAGCAGCGCCACAGGGGTGAACACTGAAGCTTTCTTT,TRBD1,TRBV9,14,-,TRBJ1-1
CASSVRENTEAFF,TGTGCCAGCAGTGTACGGGAGAACACTGAAGCTTTCTTT,-,TRBV6-4,13,-,TRBJ1-1
CASSLLFGTNPSYEQYF,TGTGCCAGCAGCTTACTCTTCGGGACAAACCCTTCCTACGAGCAGTACTTC,-,TRBV7-2,17,-,TRBJ2-7
CASSQSTSSVAYEQYF,TGTGCCAGCAGCCAATCGACTAGCAGTGTGGCCTACGAGCAGTACTTC,TRBD2,TRBV7-2,16,-,TRBJ2-7
CASSPGGPEYFHEQYF,TGTGCCAGCAGCCCGGGGGGGCCCGAGTATTTTCACGAGCAGTACTTC,TRBD2,TRBV7-6,16,-,TRBJ2-7
CASRLAGAKTDTQYF,TGTGCCAGTAGACTAGCGGGAGCTAAGACAGATACGCAGTATTTT,TRBD2,TRBV19,15,-,TRBJ2-3
CASSWGGPPRNEQFF,TGTGCCAGCAGCTGGGGAGGGCCGCCGCGCAATGAGCAGTTCTTC,TRBD2,TRBV5-4,15,-,TRBJ2-1
CASSVLAGGTLSSYEQYF,TGTGCCAGCAGCGTACTAGCGGGAGGCACCTTGAGCTCCTACGAGCAGTACTTC,TRBD2,TRBV9,18,-,TRBJ2-7
CASSIYRDYYEQYF,TGTGCCAGCAGCATCTACAGGGACTACTACGAGCAGTACTTC,-,TRBV7-9,14,-,TRBJ2-7
CASRLPLGGNEQFF,TGTGCCAGCAGACTCCCCTTGGGGGGCAATGAGCAGTTCTTC,-,TRBV6-5,14,-,TRBJ2-1
CASRPNRGLGPDQPQHF,TGTGCCAGTAGACCTAACAGGGGCCTCGGACCGGATCAGCCCCAGCATTTT,TRBD1,TRBV19,17,-,TRBJ1-5
CASSYRGQGEGTQYF,TGTGCCAGCAGTTACCGGGGACAGGGGGAAGGGACCCAGTACTTC,TRBD1,TRBV6-6,15,-,TRBJ2-5
CASSFRQDNEKLFF,TGTGCCAGCAGCTTTCGGCAGGATAATGAAAAACTGTTTTTT,-,TRBV5-4,14,-,TRBJ1-4
CSVERGPSNTGELFF,TGCAGCGTTGAACGAGGGCCCTCGAACACCGGGGAGCTGTTTTTT,-,TRBV29-1,15,-,TRBJ2-2
CAISDTNYGYTF,TGTGCCATCAGTGATACTAACTATGGCTACACCTTC,-,TRBV10-3,12,-,TRBJ1-2
CASSRGKETQYF,TGTGCCAGTAGCCGCGGGAAAGAGACCCAGTACTTC,-,TRBV19,12,-,TRBJ2-5
CASSLNKGPYEQYF,TGTGCCAGCAGCTTGAACAAGGGGCCCTACGAGCAGTACTTC,-,TRBV7-3,14,-,TRBJ2-7